The next 24 T cell receptor beta chains were all read from a single sample in a study of blood T cell repertoires in COVID-19. The protocol was immunoSEQ multiplex PCR, while the TCRdb copy is restricted to in-frame clones and leaves out a portion. The sample holds around 160,000 clones, roughly 84% seen once. The sequenced material came from PBMCs or T cells enriched from blood (not recorded which). The receptors stem from a woman in her fifties or sixties who had been exposed to COVID-19.

This chain connects TRBV12-3 or TRBV12-4 to TRBJ2-7, with 7 bases aligning to TRBD1. This CDR3 contains 12 residues. The V segment lost 6 bases and the J segment 6 bases; nucleotides outside the gene matches: 5. CDR3 sequence: CASRETGIEQYF. In DNA form, the CDR3 reads TGTGCCAGCAGGGAGACAGGGATCGAGCAGTACTTC.

J is TRBJ2-1 and V is TRBV5-1, with 11 positions matching TRBD1. Germline CDR1 SGHRS, CDR2 YFSETQ. Germline trimming cut 3 bases from V and 6 bases from J; bases unmatched to any gene: 11. The CDR3 runs to 17 residues. CDR3 in DNA: TGCGCCAGCAGCTCCACCCTCACCGGGACAGGGGGCAATGAGCAGTTCTTC. Translated: CASSSTLTGTGGNEQFF.

The rearrangement links TRBV7-8 to TRBJ2-2, with 14 bases identical to TRBD2. Germline CDR1 reads SGHVS; CDR2 reads FQNEAQ. V dropped 6 bases and J dropped 8; count of bases not matched to a gene: 8. The length of the CDR3 is 16 residues. CDR3 sequence (DNA): TGTGCCAGCAGAACTAGGGGACTAGCGGGGGTTGGGGAGCTGTTTTTT. Residues: CASRTRGLAGVGELFF.

This clone has a single count. This rearrangement joins TRBV5-1 to TRBJ2-7, with D possibly TRBD1 on 6 matching bases. In germline, CDR1 is SGHRS, CDR2 YFSETQ. CDR3 length: 15 amino acids. Trimming stripped 4 bases from V and 0 bases from J, with 14 bases between. The CDR3 sequence: CASSQTGSSSYEQYF. In DNA, the CDR3 is TGCGCCAGCAGCCAGACAGGATCCAGCTCCTACGAGCAGTACTTC.

The chain uses TRBV4-3 and TRBJ2-7, with 9 positions matching TRBD2. V gave up 3 bases and J gave up 6 bases; unmatched junction bases: 9. The CDR3 covers 15 residues. Germline V CDR1 and CDR2: LGHNA, YSLEER. CDR3 nucleotide sequence: TGCGCCAGCAGCCATTTTAGCGGGAGTGTTGGCGAGCAGTACTTC. Its translation is CASSHFSGSVGEQYF.

The V call is TRBV7-2, the J call TRBJ2-7; D unresolved. V was cut by 4 bases and J by 6 bases, with 7 bases left in between. The CDR3 is 11 residues long. Germline V gene sequence: CDR1 SGHTA, CDR2 FQGNSA. In DNA, the CDR3 is TGTGCCAGCAGCTCCCCCTTCGAGCAGTACTTC. Translation: CASSSPFEQYF.

V gene TRBV4-3 combines with J gene TRBJ1-2; 7 positions match TRBD1. The junction had 8 bases not matched to a gene; V was cut back by 5 bases and J by 8 bases. Per germline, CDR1 LGHNA and CDR2 YSLEER. The CDR3 extends over 13 amino acids. DNA of the CDR3: TGCGCCAGCAGCTCCGACAGGGTAGGCGGCTACACCTTC. Residues: CASSSDRVGGYTF.

The genes are TRBV10-2 and TRBJ2-2; D perhaps matches TRBD1 (6 bases). From germline, CDR1 is WSHSY and CDR2 SAAADI. Trimming left V 4 bases short and J 0 bases short, with 6 bases between. The CDR3 is 14 amino acids. The CDR3 region has the DNA TGCGCCAGCAGTGGACAGGCGAACACCGGGGAGCTGTTTTTT. Translating gives CASSGQANTGELFF.

The chain carries TRBV7-9 and TRBJ2-5, with D possibly TRBD2 on 5 matching bases. V gave up 3 bases and J gave up 5 bases, with 10 bases separating them. This CDR3 is 13 amino acids long. The germline CDR1 and CDR2 sequences are SEHNR and FQNEAQ (reference sequence). The CDR3 here is CASSLRGGETQYF. CDR3 nucleotide sequence: TGTGCCAGCAGCTTGAGAGGCGGGGAGACCCAGTACTTC.

V gene TRBV12-3 or TRBV12-4 combines with J gene TRBJ2-5; possibly TRBD2 for D (5 bases). Trimming took off 5 bases at V and 6 bases at J, with 10 bases between the two ends. This CDR3 comprises 12 residues. The CDR3 DNA sequence: TGTGCCAGCAGTCCCAGGAGGCAGACCCAGTACTTC. As protein: CASSPRRQTQYF.

The chain is built from TRBV4-3 and TRBJ1-1; D ambiguous. This CDR3 contains 17 residues. Germline V gene sequence: CDR1 LGHNA, CDR2 YSLEER. With 4 bases removed from V and 3 bases from J, the gap between germline ends came to 21 bases. CDR3 DNA sequence: TGCGCCAGCAGCCTCCACGTGGGCGGGATCGGGGACACTGAAGCTTTCTTT. It codes for CASSLHVGGIGDTEAFF.

This sequence joins TRBV19 and TRBJ1-2; D unresolved. The CDR3 spans 12 residues. Germline assignment: CDR1 LNHDA and CDR2 SQIVND (reference sequence). Trimming stripped 1 base from V and 6 bases from J, with 6 bases between. The CDR3 coding sequence is TGTGCCAGTAGTATAGCGGGGAATGGCTACACCTTC. Its protein is CASSIAGNGYTF.

V is TRBV5-1 and J is TRBJ2-3; 9 bases match TRBD1. The CDR3 is made up of 16 amino acids. CDR1 SGHRS and CDR2 YFSETQ come from the germline V gene. The junction had 8 bases not matched to a gene; V was cut back by 1 base and J by 5 bases. DNA of the CDR3: TGCGCCAGCAGCTTGAAGGGACAGGGAGGGGGAGATACGCAGTATTTT. This codes for CASSLKGQGGGDTQYF.

V and J are TRBV2 and TRBJ1-1; D is undetermined. The CDR3 extends over 11 amino acids. Germline lookup yields CDR1 SNHLY and CDR2 FYNNEI. V was shortened by 8 bases and J by 12 bases, with 16 bases between the two germline ends. CDR3 sequence (DNA): TGTGCCAGCCCCCCGGCGGCGGGGACTTTCTTT. Residues: CASPPAAGTFF.

The V and J genes are TRBV6-2 or TRBV6-3 and TRBJ1-2; TRBD1 matches 7 bases. The germline CDR1 and CDR2 sequences are MNHEY and SVGEGT. This CDR3 has 14 amino acids. The junction had 6 bases not matched to a gene; V was cut back by 5 bases and J by 3 bases. The CDR3 DNA reads TGTGCCAGCAGTCGCCCACAGGGGTACTATGGCTACACCTTC. Residues: CASSRPQGYYGYTF.

The chain uses TRBV5-4 and TRBJ1-2, with 8 positions matching TRBD1. V shed 1 base, J shed 2 bases, and the junction held 7 bases outside the gene matches. In germline, CDR1 is SGHNT, CDR2 YYREEE (reference sequence). The CDR3 is 16 amino acids. The CDR3 loop reads CASSLPQGAPNYGYTF. CDR3 DNA: TGTGCCAGCAGCTTGCCGCAGGGGGCTCCAAACTATGGCTACACCTTC.

This clone was observed once. The chain links TRBV18 to TRBJ1-1; 8 nucleotides line up with TRBD1. V lost 6 bases, J lost 5 bases, and 5 bases stayed unmatched. In germline, CDR1 is KGHSH, CDR2 LQKENI. The CDR3 is 13 amino acids. CDR3 sequence: CASSQGALTEAFF. The CDR3 DNA is TGTGCCAGCTCCCAGGGGGCGCTGACTGAAGCTTTCTTT. The variable domain in full, with the rest retrieved from reference TRBV18 and TRBJ1-1, is NAGVMQNPRHLVRRRGQEARLRCSPMKGHSHVYWYRQLPEEGLKFMVYLQKENIIDESGMPKERFSAEFPKEGPSILRIQQVVRGDSAAYFCASSQGALTEAFFGQGTRLTVV.

The chain has TRBV6-5 and TRBJ2-1, with 7 bases that match TRBD1. Germline V gives CDR1 MNHEY, CDR2 SVGAGI. This CDR3 is built from 15 residues. The V and J ends lost 5 bases and 4 bases, in that order; junction bases with no gene match: 8. CDR3 in amino acids: CASSQQGPRYNEQFF. The CDR3 DNA reads as TGTGCCAGCAGTCAACAGGGGCCACGGTACAATGAGCAGTTCTTC.

This clone was seen only once. The rearrangement uses TRBV5-1 and TRBJ2-1; tentatively, D is TRBD1 (6 bases). This CDR3 has 16 residues. The germline V gene has CDR1 SGHRS and CDR2 YFSETQ. Trimming pared 1 base from V and 0 bases from J, leaving 11 bases between. In nucleotides, the CDR3 is TGCGCCAGCAGCTTGCAGGGGTCCGGCTCCTACAATGAGCAGTTCTTC. Encoded protein: CASSLQGSGSYNEQFF.

The V and J genes are TRBV19 and TRBJ2-7, with D possibly TRBD2 on 6 matching bases. The CDR3 length is 14 residues. The V end was cut by 5 bases, the J end by 2 bases, with 13 bases between. CDR1 is LNHDA and CDR2 is SQIVND in the germline V gene (reference sequence). CDR3 sequence reads: CASSLRTGAYEQYF. The CDR3 DNA is TGTGCCAGTAGTTTAAGGACGGGGGCCTACGAGCAGTACTTC.

This clone showed up just once. CDR3 nucleotides: TGTGCCAGCAGCCAAGTAACGCGACCCTCTAGGTACGAGCAGTACTTC. Amino acids: CASSQVTRPSRYEQYF. The V and J genes are TRBV3-1 (or the pseudogene TRBV3-2) and TRBJ2-7; D is unclear. Trimming cost V 1 base and J 4 bases, with 17 bases left between them. Looked up from germline, CDR1 is LGHDT and CDR2 is YNNKEL (reference sequence). This CDR3 is built from 16 residues.

The chain combines TRBV5-8 with TRBJ1-2, with D possibly TRBD1 on 5 matching bases. Germline V CDR1 and CDR2: SGHTS, YDEGEE. The CDR3 runs 16 residues. The V end lost 4 bases, the J end lost 5 bases, and 21 bases lay between the germline ends. For the CDR3, the DNA is TGTGCCAGCAGCCGAACCCGAGGCAGGGTGGTGTATGGCTACACCTTC. Encoded protein: CASSRTRGRVVYGYTF.

This clone was found a few times. This chain links TRBV18 with TRBJ2-3, with a tentative D call TRBD2 (5 bases). Germline CDR1 KGHSH, CDR2 LQKENI. Trimming pared 4 bases from V and 8 bases from J, leaving 28 bases between. This CDR3 is built from 18 residues. The DNA for the CDR3 is TGTGCCAGCTCACTCTCCTCCAGCGGCCGTGAGGAGAGAGGTACGCAGTATTTT. This codes for CASSLSSSGREERGTQYF.

In its sample, this clone was seen once. The chain is built from TRBV3-1 (or the pseudogene TRBV3-2) and TRBJ1-2; possible D gene TRBD1, 5 bases. The V gene lost 7 bases and the J gene lost 7 bases, with 25 bases spanning the gap. Germline V gives CDR1 LGHDT, CDR2 YNNKEL (reference sequence). There are 16 residues in the CDR3. CDR3 sequence: CASTSGGGIGASGYTF. The CDR3 coding sequence is TGTGCCAGCACCTCGGGGGGAGGCATCGGGGCTTCTGGCTACACCTTC.